The 10 T cell receptor delta chains below come from one sample, sequenced in a study of Vδ1+ human thymocytes listed by TCRdb under 2018. Results and caveats for the whole study, not just this receptor: In contrast to oligoclonal peripheral blood repertoires, thymic TRG and TRD repertoires appeared to be highly polyclonal with Gaussian CDR3 length distributions.

These receptors' targets are unknown. The sequencer was an Illumina MiSeq. RNA extraction was carried out with the RNeasy mini kit, and reverse transcription was then done using Superscript III. CDR3 amplicons were produced by multiplex PCR using pooled V-gene forward primers and a constant-region reverse primer with Illumina adaptor overhangs. Public reads were reanalyzed in TCRdb with CATT, and rows carrying the same DNA were merged afterwards. The table for this sample lists 80,000 or so delta-chain clones; roughly a third of them were counted only once. The ten largest make up approximately 0.3% of the sample. Sequencing was carried out using Vdelta1+ gamma-delta thymocytes from the thymus. The cell subset or site label corresponds to: FACS-sorted CD3+ TCRalphabeta- TCRVdelta1+ TCRVdelta2- thymocytes. These TCRs come from a boy less than two years old who had congenital heart surgery.

The J gene is TRDJ1, the V gene TRDV1, with 7 bases fitting TRDD3. Germline V gene sequence: CDR1 TSWWSYY, CDR2 QGS. V trimming: 2 bases; J trimming: 0 bases; junction bases outside the gene matches: 12. CDR3 size: 18 residues. The CDR3, as DNA: TGTGCTCTTGGGGAATGGGGGGGATCCCCCCTTTACACCGATAAACTCATCTTT. This translates into CALGEWGGSPLYTDKLIF.

This chain joins TRDV1 and TRDJ1; D may be TRDD2 (5 bases). Trimming cost V 3 bases and J 0 bases, with 20 bases left between them. Germline V gene data show CDR1 as TSWWSYY and CDR2 as QGS. This CDR3 has 18 residues. For the CDR3, the DNA is TGTGCTCTTGGGGAGCTTCCCCCGGGTGTGATATACACCGATAAACTCATCTTT. Translated, it gives CALGELPPGVIYTDKLIF.

This clone was seen once. The J gene is TRDJ1, the V gene TRDV1, with 12 bases lining up with TRDD3. Germline CDR1 is TSWWSYY and CDR2 is QGS. Unmatched junction bases numbered 19, after V lost 5 bases and J lost 0 bases. The CDR3 loop spans 21 amino acids. CDR3 sequence reads: CALGKGLPLVLGDTYTDKLIF. CDR3 in DNA: TGTGCTCTTGGGAAGGGACTTCCTCTTGTACTGGGGGATACTTACACCGATAAACTCATCTTT.

There are a few counts of this clone. The V and J genes are TRDV1 and TRDJ1, with a weak D call TRDD3 (6 bases). The CDR3 contains 19 residues. V lost 1 base and J lost 2, with 23 bases in between. In germline, CDR1 is TSWWSYY, CDR2 QGS. The CDR3 region is CALGEPIFAPGVWTDKLIF. The CDR3 nucleotides are TGTGCTCTTGGGGAACCCATTTTTGCTCCTGGGGTTTGGACCGATAAACTCATCTTT.

The chain has TRDV1 and TRDJ1, with TRDD3 matching 8 bases. CDR1 and CDR2 from the germline V gene are TSWWSYY and QGS. This CDR3 region has 18 residues. The ends lost 1 base at V and 0 bases at J; junction bases unmatched: 10. CDR3 sequence: CALGEPTGGSGYTDKLIF. DNA for the CDR3: TGTGCTCTTGGGGAACCGACTGGGGGGTCGGGGTACACCGATAAACTCATCTTT.

A remark on this clone: In the same sample, other DNA sequences code for this CDR3. The chain joins TRDV1 to TRDJ1; 7 nucleotides match TRDD3. With 0 bases clipped from V and 2 bases from J, the junction kept 24 bases outside the gene matches. The germline CDR1 and CDR2 sequences are TSWWSYY and QGS. This CDR3 comprises 22 residues. The CDR3 protein is CALGELLGGQWGTPYVTDKLIF. The DNA of the CDR3 is TGTGCTCTTGGGGAACTTCTTGGGGGGCAATGGGGGACCCCCTATGTGACCGATAAACTCATCTTT.

The chain employs TRDV1 and TRDJ1, with D possibly being TRDD2 (6 bases). Trimming stripped 4 bases from V and 6 bases from J, with 18 bases between. CDR3 length equals 15 residues. CDR1 is TSWWSYY, CDR2 QGS, per germline. The CDR3 region is CALGGPYFLSYKLIF. The CDR3 DNA reads TGTGCTCTTGGGGGACCGTATTTCCTATCCTATAAACTCATCTTT.

This clone was seen a handful of times. The sample has other DNA sequences that encode this CDR3 too. J is TRDJ1 and V is TRDV1; possibly TRDD3 for D (6 bases). V lost 2 bases and J lost 0, with 25 bases in between. Germline lookup yields CDR1 TSWWSYY and CDR2 QGS. This CDR3 is 20 amino acids long. The CDR3, as DNA: TGTGCTCTTGGGGAATGGAGGGCCACTGGCTGGGGCCGGTACACCGATAAACTCATCTTT. Its protein is CALGEWRATGWGRYTDKLIF.

The chain links TRDV1 to TRDJ1, with TRDD3 identical over 8 bases. After removal of 4 bases from V and 0 bases from J, the junction contained 10 bases not matched to a gene. The CDR3 extends over 17 amino acids. Germline V gene lookup returns CDR1 TSWWSYY and CDR2 QGS. The CDR3 reads CALGVTTGGAYTDKLIF. The CDR3 DNA follows: TGTGCTCTTGGGGTTACCACTGGGGGCGCGTACACCGATAAACTCATCTTT.

The J gene is TRDJ1, the V gene TRDV1, with 13 bases that match TRDD3. CDR3 size: 26 residues. The trim removed 5 bases at V and 4 bases at J, leaving 37 bases unmatched. From germline, CDR1 is TSWWSYY and CDR2 QGS. CDR3 residues: CALGSDPRNRLLAVTGGYEGVDKLIF. The CDR3 DNA sequence: TGTGCTCTTGGGAGCGACCCCAGGAATCGACTTTTGGCGGTAACTGGGGGATACGAAGGGGTCGATAAACTCATCTTT.